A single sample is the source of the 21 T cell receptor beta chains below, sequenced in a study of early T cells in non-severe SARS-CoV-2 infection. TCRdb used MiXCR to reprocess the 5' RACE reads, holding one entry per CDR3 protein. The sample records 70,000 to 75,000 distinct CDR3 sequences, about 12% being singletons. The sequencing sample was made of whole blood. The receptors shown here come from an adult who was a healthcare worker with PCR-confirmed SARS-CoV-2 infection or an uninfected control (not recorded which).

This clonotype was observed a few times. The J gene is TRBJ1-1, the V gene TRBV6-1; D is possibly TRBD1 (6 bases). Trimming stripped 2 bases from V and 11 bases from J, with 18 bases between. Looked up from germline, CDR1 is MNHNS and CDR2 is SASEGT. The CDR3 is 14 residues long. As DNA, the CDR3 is TGTGCCAGCAGTGAACGACAGGCCCACCCCAGGGCTTTCTTT. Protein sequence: CASSERQAHPRAFF.

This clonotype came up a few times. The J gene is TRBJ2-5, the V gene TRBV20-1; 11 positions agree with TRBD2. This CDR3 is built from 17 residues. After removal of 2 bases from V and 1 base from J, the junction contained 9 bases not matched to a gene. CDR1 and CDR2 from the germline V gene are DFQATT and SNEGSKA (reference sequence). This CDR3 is CSARILAGGPSQETQYF. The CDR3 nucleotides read TGCAGTGCTAGAATTCTAGCGGGAGGACCATCCCAAGAGACCCAGTACTTC.

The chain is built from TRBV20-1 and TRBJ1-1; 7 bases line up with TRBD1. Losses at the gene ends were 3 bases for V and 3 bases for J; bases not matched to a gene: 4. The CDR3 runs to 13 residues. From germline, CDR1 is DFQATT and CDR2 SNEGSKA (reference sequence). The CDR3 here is CSASPDRYTEAFF. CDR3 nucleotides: TGCAGTGCTAGCCCGGACAGGTACACTGAAGCTTTCTTT.

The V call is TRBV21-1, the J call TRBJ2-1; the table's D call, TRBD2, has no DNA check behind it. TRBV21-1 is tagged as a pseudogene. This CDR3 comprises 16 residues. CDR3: CASSEETSGTHNEQFF. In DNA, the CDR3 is TGTGCCAGCAGCGAGGAGACTAGCGGGACCCACAATGAGCAGTTCTTC.

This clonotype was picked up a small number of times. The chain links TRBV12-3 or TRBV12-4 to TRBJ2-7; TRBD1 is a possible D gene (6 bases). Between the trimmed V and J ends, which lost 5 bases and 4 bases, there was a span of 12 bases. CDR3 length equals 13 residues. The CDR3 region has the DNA TGTGCCAGCAGTGTAGGACAGCCTTACGAGCAGTACTTC. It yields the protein CASSVGQPYEQYF.

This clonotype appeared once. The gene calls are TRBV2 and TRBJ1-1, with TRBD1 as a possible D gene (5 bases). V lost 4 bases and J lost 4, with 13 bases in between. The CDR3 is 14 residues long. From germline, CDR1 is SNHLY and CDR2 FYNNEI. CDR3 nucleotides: TGTGCCAGCAGTGGGGGGGAGTCCGGCACTGAAGCTTTCTTT. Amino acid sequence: CASSGGESGTEAFF.

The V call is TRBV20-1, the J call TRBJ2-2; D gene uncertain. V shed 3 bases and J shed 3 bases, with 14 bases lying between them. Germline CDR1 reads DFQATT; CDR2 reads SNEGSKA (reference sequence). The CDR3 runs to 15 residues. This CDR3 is CSASLGPPHTGELFF. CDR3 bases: TGCAGTGCTAGTCTCGGTCCCCCTCACACCGGGGAGCTGTTTTTT.

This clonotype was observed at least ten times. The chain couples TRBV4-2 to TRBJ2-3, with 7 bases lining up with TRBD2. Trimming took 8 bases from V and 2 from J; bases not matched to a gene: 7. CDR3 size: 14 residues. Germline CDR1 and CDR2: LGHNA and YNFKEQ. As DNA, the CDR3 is TGTGCCAGCGGAACTAGCGAATACACAGATACGCAGTATTTT. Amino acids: CASGTSEYTDTQYF.

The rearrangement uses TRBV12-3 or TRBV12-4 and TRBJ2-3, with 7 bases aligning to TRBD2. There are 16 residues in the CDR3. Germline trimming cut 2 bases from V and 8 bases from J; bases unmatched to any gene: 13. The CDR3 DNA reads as TGTGCCAGCAGTTTATCGTCCTCCGGGAGGTTGGGTACGCAGTATTTT. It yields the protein CASSLSSSGRLGTQYF.

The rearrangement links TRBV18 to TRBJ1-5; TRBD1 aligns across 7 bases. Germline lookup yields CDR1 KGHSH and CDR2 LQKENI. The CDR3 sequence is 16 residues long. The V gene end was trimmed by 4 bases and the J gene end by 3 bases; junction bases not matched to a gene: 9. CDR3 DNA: TGTGCCAGCTCACTGAATTCGGGACAGTCCAATCAGCCCCAGCATTTT. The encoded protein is CASSLNSGQSNQPQHF.

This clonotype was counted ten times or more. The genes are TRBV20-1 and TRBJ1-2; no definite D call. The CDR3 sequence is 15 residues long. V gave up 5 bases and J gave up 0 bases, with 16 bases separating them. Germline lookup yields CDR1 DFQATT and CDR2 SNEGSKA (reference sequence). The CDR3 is CSAPGLGRTNYGYTF. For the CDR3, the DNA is TGCAGTGCTCCCGGACTCGGGAGGACTAACTATGGCTACACCTTC.

CDR3 bases: TGTGCCATCAGTGGACTAGCGGGAGGGCCCACCTACAATGAGCAGTTCTTC. Its translation is CAISGLAGGPTYNEQFF. The chain couples TRBV10-3 to TRBJ2-1; 14 bases align to TRBD2. Germline CDR1 is ENHRY and CDR2 is SYGVKD. V shed 4 bases, J shed 2 bases, and the junction held 4 bases outside the gene matches. The CDR3 contains 17 residues.

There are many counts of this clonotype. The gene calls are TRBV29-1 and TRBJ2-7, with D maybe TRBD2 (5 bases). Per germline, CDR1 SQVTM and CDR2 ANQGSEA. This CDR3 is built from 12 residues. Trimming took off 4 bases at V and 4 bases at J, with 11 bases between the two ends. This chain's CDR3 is CSVGQRRYEQYF. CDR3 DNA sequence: TGCAGCGTTGGTCAACGGAGGTACGAGCAGTACTTC.

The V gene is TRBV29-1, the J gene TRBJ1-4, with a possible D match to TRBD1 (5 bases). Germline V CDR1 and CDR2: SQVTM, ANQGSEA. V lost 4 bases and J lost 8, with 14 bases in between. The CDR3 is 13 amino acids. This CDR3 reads CSVARGVGEKLFF. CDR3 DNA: TGCAGCGTTGCCCGAGGGGTGGGGGAAAAACTGTTTTTT. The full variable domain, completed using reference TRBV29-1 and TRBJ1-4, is SAVISQKPSRDICQRGTSLTIQCQVDSQVTMMFWYRQQPGQSLTLIATANQGSEATYESGFVIDKFPISRPNLTFSTLTVSNMSPEDSSIYLCSVARGVGEKLFFGSGTQLSVL.

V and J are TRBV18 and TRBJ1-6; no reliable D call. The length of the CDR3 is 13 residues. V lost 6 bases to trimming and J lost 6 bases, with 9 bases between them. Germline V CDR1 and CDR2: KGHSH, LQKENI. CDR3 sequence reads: CASSRESNSPLHF. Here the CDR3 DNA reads TGTGCCAGCTCTCGGGAGTCTAATTCACCCCTCCACTTT.

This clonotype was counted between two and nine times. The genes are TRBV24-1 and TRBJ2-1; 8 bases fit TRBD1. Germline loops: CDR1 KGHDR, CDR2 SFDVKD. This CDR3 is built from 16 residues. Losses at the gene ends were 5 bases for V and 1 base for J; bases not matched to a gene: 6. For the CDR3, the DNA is TGTGCCACCAGTGGGGACGACAGGGGTTCCTACAATGAGCAGTTCTTC. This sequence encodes CATSGDDRGSYNEQFF.

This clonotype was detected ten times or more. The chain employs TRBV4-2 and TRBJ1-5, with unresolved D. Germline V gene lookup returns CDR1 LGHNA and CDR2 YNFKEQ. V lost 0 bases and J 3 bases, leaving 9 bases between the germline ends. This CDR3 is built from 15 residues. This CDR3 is CASSQDYNSNQPQHF. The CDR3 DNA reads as TGTGCCAGCAGCCAAGACTACAACTCCAATCAGCCCCAGCATTTT.

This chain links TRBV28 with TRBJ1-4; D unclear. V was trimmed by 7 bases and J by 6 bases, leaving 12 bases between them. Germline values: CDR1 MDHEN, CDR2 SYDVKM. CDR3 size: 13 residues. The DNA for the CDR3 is TGTGCCAGCACCCGGCGAATTTATGAAAAACTGTTTTTT. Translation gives CASTRRIYEKLFF.

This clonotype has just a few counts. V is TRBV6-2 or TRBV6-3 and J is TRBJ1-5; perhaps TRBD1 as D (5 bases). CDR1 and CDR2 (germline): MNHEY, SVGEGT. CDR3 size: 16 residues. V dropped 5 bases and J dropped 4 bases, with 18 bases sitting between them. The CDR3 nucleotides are TGTGCCAGCAGTCCCCAGGGCAGCTATTCTAATCAGCCCCAGCATTTT. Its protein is CASSPQGSYSNQPQHF.

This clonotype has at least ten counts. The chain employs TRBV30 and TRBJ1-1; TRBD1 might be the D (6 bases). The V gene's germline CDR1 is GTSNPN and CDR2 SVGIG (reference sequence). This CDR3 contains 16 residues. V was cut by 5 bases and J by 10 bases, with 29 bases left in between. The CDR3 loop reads CAWGRGTSGRITRAFF. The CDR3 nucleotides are TGTGCCTGGGGTCGGGGGACATCGGGTCGAATTACCCGAGCTTTCTTT.

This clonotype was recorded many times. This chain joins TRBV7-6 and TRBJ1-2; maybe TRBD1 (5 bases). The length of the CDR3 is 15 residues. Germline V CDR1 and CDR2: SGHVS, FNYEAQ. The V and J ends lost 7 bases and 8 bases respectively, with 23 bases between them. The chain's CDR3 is CASTVDTTGRGGYTF. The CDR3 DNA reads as TGTGCCAGCACCGTGGACACCACAGGCCGGGGGGGCTACACCTTC.